This T cell receptor beta chain was captured in a study of identical twins (dated by TCRdb to 2016 to 2017). About the investigation overall: The study deep-sequenced TCR alpha and beta repertoires from monozygotic twins, unrelated adults of various ages and cord blood to test whether fetal clonotypes persist. To rule out contamination, the twin experiments were replicated at different times with different library preparation protocols. Paper-wide results and their limitations: Compared with coincidental sharing between unrelated individuals, out-of-frame TCR alpha sequences shared between twins had an excess of sequences with low generation probability. Conclusions relied on cross-sectional statistical analysis, since the same donors could not be followed over many years. In monozygotic twins, recombination models systematically underestimated out-of-frame TCR alpha sharing, but the models matched the sharing seen between unrelated individuals. Invariant T cells such as MAIT and iNKT could partly confound zero-insertion analyses, although diverse VJ usage argued against such confounding for most clonotypes. Fewer insertions were carried by abundant cord blood beta clonotypes, a similar but weaker trend appeared in young adult naive repertoires, and no such trend appeared in memory repertoires. Excess twin sharing in beta out-of-frame sequences was weaker because fewer shared sequences lowered the signal-to-noise ratio.

All donors were healthy Caucasians. Three pairs of female monozygotic twins, all aged roughly 18 to 29 years, made up the twin cohort. CD4+ and CD8+ T cell populations were isolated with positive isolation kits from Invitrogen. Turning to this clonotype: Its specific antigen is unknown. No base quality values were provided; no much bigger clone lies one nucleotide off.

There are 14 amino acids in the CDR3, from cysteine to phenylalanine inclusive. Of all the DNA, just the CDR3 is kept, 42 bases in frame from base 1. The germline V gene yields MNHNS for CDR1 and SASEGT for CDR2. The germline ends are 17 bases apart after V is trimmed by 8 bases and J by 4 bases. Library creation used 5' RACE. The instrument given in TCRdb is Illumina HiSeq 2000. A universal primer binding site was introduced by template switching, and a unique molecular identifier was present in the final cDNA, enabling accurate counting of TCR cDNA molecules. Specific primers in the conserved constant-segment region were used to synthesize first-strand cDNA for TCR alpha and beta chains. Each cDNA library was double barcoded, with a SMART-Mk sample barcode plus Illumina barcodes, to control for contamination. TruSeq adapter sequences along with Illumina sample barcodes were introduced in two successive PCR steps. TCR alpha and beta cDNA libraries were sequenced on the Illumina HiSeq platform with custom primers. The authors' analysis ran thus. Unique molecular identifiers were extracted from raw reads with MiGEC, and CDR3 positions were determined with MiXCR. For each individual, recombination models were inferred using an EM algorithm with the repgenHMM and IGoR tools. Shared clonotypes were analyzed with the tcR package in R, and sharing was normalized by the product of cloneset sizes. To study raw recombination without the effects of thymic and clonal selection, out-of-frame nonproductive sequences were analyzed. In-frame beta chains were kept once TCRdb had trimmed the public reads at Q25 with fastp and called clones with MiXCR. Each entry merges the rows of one CDR3 protein and shows their most common DNA and genes. These V and J calls rely on TCRdb rather than the paper's analysis. The sample table lists about 190,000 distinct CDR3 sequences, 15% to 20% of them with a count of one. Clones ranked in the top ten supply less than 45% of the sample.

The same data also contributed to another study, on T cells expressing NK-cell markers. As that second paper reports: In sorted CD3+CD56+NKG2C+, CD3+CD56+NKG2C- and CD3+CD56-NKG2C+ T-cell subsets from 7 or 8 donors, TCR beta-chain repertoires were profiled. Most of the eight sequenced donors were HCMV-seropositive and one was HCMV-seronegative. To restrict sorting to alphabetaTCR-expressing T cells, an anti-gammadeltaTCR antibody was added in several experiments. In roughly six donors, the dominant CD3+CD56+NKG2C+ clonotypes ranked among the top 10 CD8+ clonotypes, making up about 1.0-7.0% of CD8+ T cells. Those dominant clonotypes were again the most abundant among CD3+CD56-NKG2C+ cells in several donors, at about 25-65%. It remained unclear whether the expanded NKG2C-expressing T cell clones were specific for HCMV antigens. Randomly selected healthy volunteers, three men and five women, were used as the eight sequenced donors. To determine HCMV serostatus, a commercial ELISA kit was used to detect HCMV-specific IgG in serum. MIGEC handled demultiplexing of the reads and grouping by UMI, while MiTCR was used to assemble and quantify clonotypes. To exclude erroneous sequences, only TCR cDNA sequences supported by at least two reads were retained. Downstream repertoire analysis used the tcR package, and clonotypes were matched across fractions by CDR3 nucleotide sequence plus V segment. VDJmatch was used to annotate antigen specificity against VDJdb, with one amino acid substitution in CDR3 allowed.

The TCR comes from a woman younger than 35 in good health. Source material: CD8+ T cells sorted from blood. The receptor chain draws on TRBV6-1 and TRBJ1-1, with TRBD1 as a weak D call on 6 bases. The encoded CDR3 is CASERTGRGTEAFF. The DNA is TGTGCCAGCGAACGTACAGGGCGGGGCACTGAAGCTTTCTTT.